The rows below give T cell receptor beta chains drawn from one sample of a study of siplizumab effects on memory and regulatory T cells. The assay was immunoSEQ multiplex PCR, and TCRdb's table has in-frame clones only and misses some. The data show about 100,000 clones, 94% seen once. The specimen sequenced was non-Treg CD4+ T cells sorted from blood. The source is a human donor in good health. Both conserved end residues are part of each CDR3. The D gene is left open where the match is weak. Clone size is not always given. Where it is, it says once, few, many or a class for expanded clones.

V gene,D gene,J gene,clone size,CDR3 protein,CDR3 DNA
TRBV18,TRBD2,TRBJ2-1,NA,CASSLILAGENNEQFF,TGTGCCAGCTCACTTATTTTAGCGGGAGAGAACAATGAGCAGTTCTTC
TRBV28,TRBD2,TRBJ2-4,NA,CASSLLQGGNIQYF,TGTGCCAGCAGTTTGCTTCAGGGAGGGAACATTCAGTACTTC
TRBV5-1,NA,TRBJ2-3,NA,CASRPEPQGAQYF,TGCGCCAGCAGACCGGAACCCCAGGGTGCGCAGTATTTT
TRBV9,NA,TRBJ1-4,NA,CASSVGVPGQINEKLFF,TGTGCCAGCAGCGTTGGGGTTCCGGGACAAATTAATGAAAAACTGTTTTTT
TRBV27,NA,TRBJ2-1,once,CASSPRTTYNEQFF,TGTGCCAGCAGTCCGCGGACCACCTACAATGAGCAGTTCTTC
TRBV27,NA,TRBJ2-2,NA,CASSLSTAANTGELFF,TGTGCCAGCAGTTTATCGACGGCGGCGAACACCGGGGAGCTGTTTTTT
TRBV19,NA,TRBJ2-7,NA,CASSRRAARYEQYF,TGTGCCAGTAGTAGGCGAGCGGCTCGGTACGAGCAGTACTTC
TRBV6-5,NA,TRBJ1-5,NA,CASGLVNQPQHF,TGTGCCTCGGGCCTGGTCAATCAGCCCCAGCATTTT
TRBV10-3,NA,TRBJ1-2,NA,CAISGTAFNYGYTF,TGTGCCATCAGTGGGACAGCATTTAACTATGGCTACACCTTC
TRBV6-5,TRBD1,TRBJ1-3,NA,CASRKTGAGNTIYF,TGTGCCAGCAGAAAGACAGGGGCTGGAAACACCATATATTTT
TRBV7-9,TRBD2,TRBJ2-2,NA,CASSPSGGTRDYPTGELFF,TGTGCCAGCAGCCCGAGTGGGGGTACACGGGACTATCCCACCGGGGAGCTGTTTTTT
TRBV10-3,NA,TRBJ1-2,NA,CAISAEQVLGGYTF,TGTGCCATCAGTGCGGAGCAGGTTTTGGGGGGCTACACCTTC
TRBV5-1,TRBD1,TRBJ2-2,NA,CASSLYRGRTIGELFF,TGCGCCAGCAGCTTGTACAGGGGGCGCACGATCGGGGAGCTGTTTTTT
TRBV5-1,TRBD2,TRBJ2-7,NA,CASSLTSGSSEQYF,TGCGCCAGCAGCTTGACTAGCGGGAGTTCCGAGCAGTACTTC
TRBV5-4,TRBD1,TRBJ1-1,once,CASSDRGGTEAFF,TGTGCCAGCAGCGACAGGGGTGGCACTGAAGCTTTCTTT
TRBV19,NA,TRBJ1-2,NA,CASGGGYGYTF,TGTGCCAGTGGGGGCGGCTATGGCTACACCTTC
TRBV14,NA,TRBJ1-4,NA,CASSQDPRRAGLTWTNEKLFF,TGTGCCAGCAGCCAAGACCCTCGCAGAGCGGGGCTTACCTGGACTAATGAAAAACTGTTTTTT
TRBV6-4,TRBD2,TRBJ2-1,NA,CASSQGTSGSAYNEQFF,TGTGCCAGCAGCCAGGGGACTAGCGGGAGTGCCTACAATGAGCAGTTCTTC
TRBV6-6,NA,TRBJ2-7,NA,CASTQQGSYEQYF,TGTGCCAGCACCCAACAGGGCTCCTACGAGCAGTACTTC
TRBV10-1,NA,TRBJ2-7,NA,CATPGAGAGPSYEQYF,TGCGCCACCCCGGGGGCGGGGGCGGGTCCCTCCTACGAGCAGTACTTC
TRBV7-3,NA,TRBJ2-1,NA,CASSLMTYNEQFF,TGTGCCAGCAGCTTAATGACTTACAATGAGCAGTTCTTC
TRBV7-9,TRBD2,TRBJ2-4,NA,CASSLLAGGNIQYF,TGTGCCAGCAGCTTGTTAGCGGGAGGAAACATTCAGTACTTC
TRBV5-1,NA,TRBJ2-7,NA,CASSPQGGSKEQYF,TGCGCCAGCAGCCCCCAGGGGGGTTCTAAGGAGCAGTACTTC
TRBV5-1,NA,TRBJ1-3,NA,CASSLAGGSGNTIYF,TGCGCCAGCAGCTTGGCGGGAGGGAGCGGAAACACCATATATTTT
TRBV30,TRBD2,TRBJ2-1,NA,CAGGASGSYNEQFF,TGTGCCGGGGGGGCTAGCGGGTCCTACAATGAGCAGTTCTTC
TRBV5-1,TRBD2,TRBJ2-5,NA,CASSPRAGEETQYF,TGCGCCAGCAGCCCACGAGCGGGAGAAGAGACCCAGTACTTC
TRBV10-1,TRBD1,TRBJ2-7,NA,CASSRDRGYEQYF,TGCGCCAGCTCCCGGGACAGGGGATACGAGCAGTACTTC
TRBV6-6,NA,TRBJ1-2,NA,CASSAISRGYTF,TGTGCCAGCAGCGCAATTTCTAGGGGCTACACCTTC
TRBV2,NA,TRBJ1-2,NA,CASSEVMRLRANYGYTF,TGTGCCAGCAGTGAAGTTATGCGATTGCGTGCGAACTATGGCTACACCTTC
TRBV6-5,NA,TRBJ1-2,NA,CASTDRTLYGYTF,TGTGCCAGCACCGACAGGACGCTCTATGGCTACACCTTC
TRBV27,TRBD1,TRBJ1-1,NA,CASSRTGGSTEAFF,TGTGCCAGCAGTAGGACAGGGGGATCCACTGAAGCTTTCTTT
TRBV9,TRBD1,TRBJ1-2,once,CASSGQGAGYGYTF,TGTGCCAGCAGCGGACAGGGGGCTGGATATGGCTACACCTTC
TRBV5-1,TRBD2,TRBJ2-7,NA,CASSLVSGRYEQYF,TGCGCCAGCAGCTTGGTTAGCGGGAGGTACGAGCAGTACTTC
TRBV18,NA,TRBJ2-3,NA,CASSPSRSTDTQYF,TGTGCCAGCTCACCATCTCGCAGCACAGATACGCAGTATTTT
TRBV6-5,NA,TRBJ2-7,NA,CASSKPSSGSYEQYF,TGTGCCAGCAGCAAGCCTTCCTCCGGCTCCTACGAGCAGTACTTC
TRBV28,TRBD2,TRBJ2-2,NA,CASLVAGSTGELFF,TGTGCCAGCCTAGTAGCGGGATCTACCGGGGAGCTGTTTTTT
TRBV11-2,TRBD2,TRBJ2-5,NA,CASRIVGEGRGETQYF,TGTGCCAGCCGTATTGTGGGGGAGGGGAGGGGAGAGACCCAGTACTTC
TRBV7-8,NA,TRBJ2-1,NA,CASSKGRRRGNEQFF,TGTGCCAGCAGCAAAGGACGTCGGCGAGGCAATGAGCAGTTCTTC
TRBV15,TRBD2,TRBJ2-7,NA,CATSRVWGTSIDEQYF,TGTGCCACCAGCAGAGTCTGGGGGACTAGTATCGACGAGCAGTACTTC
TRBV2,NA,TRBJ2-3,NA,CASSRRSGRITDTQYF,TGTGCCAGCAGCCGTAGGTCGGGACGAATCACAGATACGCAGTATTTT
TRBV14,TRBD1,TRBJ2-2,NA,CASSLPRQGAPGELFF,TGTGCCAGCAGCCTCCCGAGGCAGGGGGCGCCCGGGGAGCTGTTTTTT
TRBV10-3,NA,TRBJ2-3,NA,CAISARLDTDTQYF,TGTGCCATCAGTGCCAGACTAGATACAGATACGCAGTATTTT
TRBV6-1,NA,TRBJ2-1,once,CASSEQSGSSYNEQFF,TGTGCCAGCAGTGAACAAAGCGGTAGCTCCTACAATGAGCAGTTCTTC
TRBV5-1,TRBD1,TRBJ1-4,NA,CASGLTGAVNEKLFF,TGCGCCAGCGGCCTAACAGGGGCCGTTAATGAAAAACTGTTTTTT
TRBV7-3,NA,TRBJ1-1,NA,CASSFIGGVAFF,TGTGCCAGCAGCTTTATAGGCGGGGTGGCTTTCTTT
TRBV5-8,NA,TRBJ1-4,NA,CASSGGPLNEKLFF,TGTGCCAGCAGCGGGGGACCGTTGAATGAAAAACTGTTTTTT
TRBV28,TRBD2,TRBJ2-1,NA,CATFIAGKHNEQFF,TGTGCCACCTTCATAGCGGGAAAGCACAATGAGCAGTTCTTC
TRBV28,NA,TRBJ2-7,NA,CASQSNGGWSSYEQYF,TGTGCCAGCCAATCCAACGGCGGGTGGAGCTCCTACGAGCAGTACTTC
TRBV18,NA,TRBJ2-7,few,CASSPAGQNYEQYF,TGTGCCAGCTCACCAGCGGGACAGAACTACGAGCAGTACTTC
TRBV7-6,NA,TRBJ2-3,NA,CASSLAGLGNTQYF,TGTGCCAGCAGCTTAGCGGGATTGGGAAATACGCAGTATTTT
TRBV5-4,NA,TRBJ2-2,NA,CASSRGGQRELFF,TGTGCCAGCAGCCGCGGGGGACAGAGGGAGCTGTTTTTT
TRBV6-1,TRBD1,TRBJ2-1,once,CASSDPGRGPYNEQFF,TGTGCCAGCAGTGATCCGGGCAGGGGGCCCTACAATGAGCAGTTCTTC
TRBV28,NA,TRBJ2-3,NA,CASSFSRVADTQYF,TGTGCCAGCAGTTTCTCCAGGGTGGCAGATACGCAGTATTTT